A selection of T cell receptor beta chains follows, all from one sample in a study of technical replicates of blood from a handful of donors. Sequencing was performed with immunoSEQ multiplex PCR; in TCRdb, only in-frame clones are kept and a portion is missing. This sample has 50,000 to 70,000 clones, with 86% found just once. The specimen sequenced was PBMCs. Every receptor here comes from a human donor in good health. Some clones in this sample may be carry-over from other donors' samples. The CDR3 runs from the conserved cysteine through the conserved F or W. The order of the fields is clone size, V gene, J gene, D gene, CDR3 protein, CDR3 DNA. A D gene is named only where the DNA matches it firmly. Size values are once, few and many counts, or a class for expanded clones, and some rows have none.

NA	TRBV4-3	TRBJ2-2	TRBD2	CASSQDLATSANTGELFF	TGCGCCAGCAGCCAAGATCTAGCGACTAGCGCGAACACCGGGGAGCTGTTTTTT
once	TRBV7-9	TRBJ2-3	TRBD2	CASSPDGGLAGSTDTQYF	TGTGCCAGCAGCCCCGACGGGGGACTAGCGGGAAGCACAGATACGCAGTATTTT
NA	TRBV15	TRBJ1-1	NA	CATSSLGWNTEAFF	TGTGCCACCAGCAGTCTCGGTTGGAACACTGAAGCTTTCTTT
NA	TRBV4-1	TRBJ1-2	TRBD1	CASSLPTGADGYTF	TGCGCCAGCAGCCTCCCGACAGGGGCGGATGGCTACACCTTC
NA	TRBV19	TRBJ2-1	TRBD2	CASTIGTKYNEQFF	TGTGCCAGTACCATCGGGACTAAATACAATGAGCAGTTCTTC
once	TRBV7-2	TRBJ1-5	NA	CASSFKGDQPQHF	TGTGCCAGCAGCTTCAAGGGAGATCAGCCCCAGCATTTT
NA	TRBV5-1	TRBJ2-7	NA	CASSLWQGSYEQYF	TGCGCCAGCAGCTTGTGGCAGGGGTCCTACGAGCAGTACTTC
NA	TRBV7-7	TRBJ2-2	TRBD1	CASSMTGANTGELFF	TGTGCCAGCAGCATGACAGGGGCGAACACCGGGGAGCTGTTTTTT
NA	TRBV7-2	TRBJ2-7	NA	CASSQEGGGAYEQYF	TGTGCCAGCAGCCAAGAGGGGGGGGGCGCCTACGAGCAGTACTTC
NA	TRBV9	TRBJ1-3	TRBD1	CASSVVGDRAGNTIYF	TGTGCCAGCAGCGTAGTAGGGGACAGGGCTGGAAACACCATATATTTT
NA	TRBV11-2	TRBJ2-7	TRBD2	CASSSSGGPWEQYF	TGTGCCAGCAGCTCTAGCGGGGGGCCCTGGGAGCAGTACTTC
NA	TRBV6-7	TRBJ2-6	NA	CASTLPLPGYAGANVLTF	TGTGCCAGCACCTTACCTCTTCCAGGGTACGCTGGGGCCAACGTCCTGACTTTC
NA	TRBV7-8	TRBJ2-5	TRBD2	CASSVGLAGVTETQYF	TGTGCCAGCAGCGTGGGACTAGCGGGAGTAACAGAGACCCAGTACTTC
NA	TRBV4-1	TRBJ2-7	TRBD1	CASSQEAGTGVYEQYF	TGCGCCAGCAGCCAAGAGGCGGGGACAGGGGTCTACGAGCAGTACTTC
NA	TRBV7-2	TRBJ2-7	NA	CASSAGQVTYEQYF	TGTGCCAGCAGTGCGGGGCAGGTGACCTACGAGCAGTACTTC
NA	TRBV27	TRBJ1-2	TRBD1	CASSPARTGPPGGYTF	TGTGCCAGCAGTCCGGCGCGGACAGGACCACCCGGGGGCTACACCTTC
few	TRBV18	TRBJ1-1	TRBD1	CASSLRDRGTEAFF	TGTGCCAGCTCACTCCGGGACAGGGGGACTGAAGCTTTCTTT
NA	TRBV5-5	TRBJ2-3	NA	CASSLEASSTDTQYF	TGTGCCAGCAGCTTGGAAGCGTCTAGCACAGATACGCAGTATTTT
NA	TRBV6-6	TRBJ2-1	TRBD2	CASSFGLAGGRDEQFF	TGTGCCAGCAGTTTTGGACTAGCGGGGGGGCGTGATGAGCAGTTCTTC
NA	TRBV2	TRBJ1-6	TRBD1	CASTLDRAGSSPLHF	TGTGCCAGCACCCTGGACAGGGCCGGGAGTTCACCCCTCCACTTT
NA	TRBV4-3	TRBJ2-7	NA	CASSQDREREQYF	TGCGCCAGCAGCCAAGACAGGGAACGCGAGCAGTACTTC
once	TRBV27	TRBJ1-5	TRBD1	CASSLRTGGESNQPQHF	TGTGCCAGCAGTTTACGGACAGGGGGGGAGAGCAATCAGCCCCAGCATTTT
NA	TRBV5-5	TRBJ2-7	TRBD2	CASSQLWGREYEQYF	TGTGCCAGCAGCCAACTTTGGGGGAGGGAGTACGAGCAGTACTTC
few	TRBV19	TRBJ1-1	NA	CASSIPPPETNKNTEAFF	TGTGCCAGTAGTATCCCACCTCCCGAGACTAACAAGAACACTGAAGCTTTCTTT
few	TRBV7-9	TRBJ2-7	TRBD2	CASRSRAGTYEQYF	TGTGCCAGCAGGTCGAGAGCGGGGACCTACGAGCAGTACTTC
NA	TRBV5-4	TRBJ2-7	TRBD1	CASSQDRVSYEQYF	TGTGCCAGCAGCCAGGACAGGGTCTCCTACGAGCAGTACTTC
NA	TRBV5-4	TRBJ2-2	NA	CASSLGLDSGELFF	TGTGCCAGCAGCTTGGGACTAGATTCCGGGGAGCTGTTTTTT
NA	TRBV4-3	TRBJ2-3	TRBD2	CASSQYRGGSTDTQYF	TGCGCCAGCAGCCAATACCGGGGGGGTAGCACAGATACGCAGTATTTT
NA	TRBV13	TRBJ1-1	TRBD1	CASSVDRDRANTEAFF	TGTGCCAGCAGCGTAGACCGGGACAGGGCGAACACTGAAGCTTTCTTT
few	TRBV20-1	TRBJ1-2	NA	CSARTVYGYTF	TGCAGTGCGCGGACAGTCTATGGCTACACCTTC
NA	TRBV6-5	TRBJ2-2	NA	CASSYGAGNTGELFF	TGTGCCAGCAGTTACGGGGCCGGGAACACCGGGGAGCTGTTTTTT
NA	TRBV6-1	TRBJ2-7	TRBD1	CASSTGTAASYEQYF	TGTGCCAGCAGTACCGGGACAGCAGCCTCCTACGAGCAGTACTTC
NA	TRBV4-3	TRBJ2-1	NA	CASSQDLNRNNEQFF	TGCGCCAGCAGCCAAGATCTTAACAGGAACAATGAGCAGTTCTTC
NA	TRBV6-5	TRBJ1-6	NA	CASSYQTDGDSPLHF	TGTGCCAGCAGTTACCAGACAGATGGGGATTCACCCCTCCACTTT
NA	TRBV25-1	TRBJ2-3	TRBD2	CASSEERGGGRGTQYF	TGTGCCAGCAGTGAAGAACGGGGGGGCGGTAGGGGAACGCAGTATTTT
NA	TRBV18	TRBJ1-3	TRBD1	CASSPWDRVSGNTIYF	TGTGCCAGCTCACCATGGGACAGGGTCTCTGGAAACACCATATATTTT
NA	TRBV5-1	TRBJ1-1	TRBD1	CASSYGTGWTEAFF	TGCGCCAGCAGCTACGGGACAGGGTGGACTGAAGCTTTCTTT
NA	TRBV5-1	TRBJ2-5	TRBD2	CASSFGASGRKETQYF	TGCGCCAGCAGCTTTGGTGCTAGCGGGAGAAAAGAGACCCAGTACTTC
NA	TRBV9	TRBJ2-7	TRBD2	CASRAGVPYEQYF	TGTGCCAGCCGAGCGGGAGTGCCCTACGAGCAGTACTTC
NA	TRBV5-5	TRBJ1-1	NA	CASSRNRDWGTEAFF	TGTGCCAGCAGCAGAAACAGGGATTGGGGCACTGAAGCTTTCTTT
NA	TRBV6-1	TRBJ1-6	NA	CASSEGLIPASPLHF	TGTGCCAGCAGTGAAGGACTCATACCCGCATCACCCCTCCACTTT
NA	TRBV4-3	TRBJ1-6	TRBD1	CASSQEGTGSSYNSPLHF	TGCGCCAGCAGCCAAGAAGGGACAGGGAGCTCCTATAATTCACCCCTCCACTTT
NA	TRBV7-8	TRBJ1-3	TRBD1	CASSSMGQVGNTIYF	TGTGCCAGCAGCTCAATGGGACAGGTGGGGAACACCATATATTTT
NA	TRBV28	TRBJ1-6	NA	CASSFDSPLHF	TGTGCCAGCAGTTTCGATTCACCCCTCCACTTT
NA	TRBV29-1	TRBJ2-5	NA	CSGKAREETQYF	TGCAGCGGAAAGGCCAGGGAAGAGACCCAGTACTTC
NA	TRBV19	TRBJ2-7	NA	CASSIEDSSYEQYF	TGTGCCAGTAGTATAGAGGACAGCTCCTACGAGCAGTACTTC
NA	TRBV7-2	TRBJ2-3	NA	CASSWGSESTDTQYF	TGTGCCAGCAGCTGGGGCAGCGAGAGCACAGATACGCAGTATTTT
NA	TRBV6-5	TRBJ1-2	TRBD1	CASSYLRTGPVGYTF	TGTGCCAGCAGTTACCTCAGGACAGGCCCCGTTGGCTACACCTTC
NA	TRBV7-8	TRBJ2-3	TRBD1	CASSLTGEEDTQYF	TGTGCCAGCAGCCTGACAGGGGAAGAGGATACGCAGTATTTT
NA	TRBV18	TRBJ2-1	NA	CASSLEWGQVNEQFF	TGTGCCAGCTCCCTGGAGTGGGGGCAAGTCAATGAGCAGTTCTTC
NA	TRBV7-9	TRBJ2-5	TRBD1	CASSLARDRGGGTQYF	TGTGCCAGCAGCTTAGCCCGGGACAGGGGAGGAGGGACCCAGTACTTC
NA	TRBV6-6	TRBJ2-5	NA	CASSYFAGASGETQYF	TGTGCCAGCAGTTACTTTGCGGGGGCTTCCGGCGAGACCCAGTACTTC
NA	TRBV19	TRBJ2-1	TRBD1	CASSIRTGDNEQFF	TGTGCCAGTAGTATTAGGACAGGGGATAATGAGCAGTTCTTC
NA	TRBV19	TRBJ2-3	NA	CASSMSTPSPGFTDTQYF	TGTGCCAGTAGTATGAGTACCCCCTCACCAGGATTCACAGATACGCAGTATTTT
NA	TRBV4-3	TRBJ1-1	TRBD1	CASSQDAGGLGTEAFF	TGCGCCAGCAGCCAAGACGCAGGGGGCTTGGGCACTGAAGCTTTCTTT